The T cell receptor (beta chain) described here comes from a study of human T cells and chemical hapten exposure. CDR3 size: 13 residues. Trimming cost V 5 bases and J 2 bases, with 10 bases left between them. The germline V gene encodes CDR1 SGHTA and CDR2 FQGNSA. Documented time point: patch test 1, 2 weeks after DPC sensitization. Treatment given: therapeutic diphenylcyclopropenone sensitization with weekly scalp DPC. Unfractionated whole blood yielded the extracted total RNA. Each donor was an alopecia patient between 18 and 70 years of age who qualified for DPC. This clonotype was recorded at least ten times. TCRdb fed the RACE reads into MiXCR, producing one record per CDR3 protein. The table shows roughly 48,000 distinct CDR3 sequences, with approximately 11% occurring only once.

The genes are TRBV7-2 and TRBJ2-7; D uncertain. The sequence came from a woman between 35 and 50 years old with alopecia areata. Some clones in this sample may be carry-over from other donors' samples. The sequenced sample was whole blood, obtained in connection with sensitization to the hapten diphenylcyclopropenone (DPC). This CDR3 is CASSTYGPYEQYF. CDR3 DNA sequence: TGTGCCAGCAGCACATATGGGCCCTACGAGCAGTACTTC.